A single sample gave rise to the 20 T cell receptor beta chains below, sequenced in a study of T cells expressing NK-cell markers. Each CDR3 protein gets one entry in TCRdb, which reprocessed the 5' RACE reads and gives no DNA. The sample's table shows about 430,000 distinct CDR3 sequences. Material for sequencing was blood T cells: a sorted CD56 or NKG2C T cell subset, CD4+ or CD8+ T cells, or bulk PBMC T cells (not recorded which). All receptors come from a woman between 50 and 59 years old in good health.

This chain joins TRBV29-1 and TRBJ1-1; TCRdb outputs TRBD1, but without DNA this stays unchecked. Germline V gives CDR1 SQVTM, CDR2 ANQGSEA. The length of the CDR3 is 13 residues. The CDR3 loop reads CSVDPGTGFSAFF.

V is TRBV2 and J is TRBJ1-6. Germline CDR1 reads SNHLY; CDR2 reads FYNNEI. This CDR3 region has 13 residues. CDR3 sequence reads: CASFVEYGSPLHF.

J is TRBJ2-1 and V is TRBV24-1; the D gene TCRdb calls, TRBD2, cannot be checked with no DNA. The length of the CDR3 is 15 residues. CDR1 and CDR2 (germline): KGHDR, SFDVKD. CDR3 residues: CATRDAGRMGNEQFF.

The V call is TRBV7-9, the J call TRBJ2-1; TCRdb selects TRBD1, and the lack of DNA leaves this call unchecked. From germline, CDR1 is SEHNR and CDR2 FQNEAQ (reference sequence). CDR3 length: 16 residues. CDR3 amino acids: CASSPWSGGLRDEQFF.

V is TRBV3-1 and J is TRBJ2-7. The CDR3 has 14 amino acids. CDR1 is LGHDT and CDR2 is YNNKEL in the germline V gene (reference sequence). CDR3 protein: CASSQGTAPSEQYF.

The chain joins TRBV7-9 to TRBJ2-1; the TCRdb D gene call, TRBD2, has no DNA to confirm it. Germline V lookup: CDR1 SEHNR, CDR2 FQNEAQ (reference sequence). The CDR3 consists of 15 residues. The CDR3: CASSSDGLAGVEQFF. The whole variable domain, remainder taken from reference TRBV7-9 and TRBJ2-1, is DTGVSQNPRHKITKRGQNVTFRCDPISEHNRLYWYRQTLGQGPEFLTYFQNEAQLEKSRLLSDRFSAERPKGSFSTLEIQRTEQGDSAMYLCASSSDGLAGVEQFFGPGTRLTVL.

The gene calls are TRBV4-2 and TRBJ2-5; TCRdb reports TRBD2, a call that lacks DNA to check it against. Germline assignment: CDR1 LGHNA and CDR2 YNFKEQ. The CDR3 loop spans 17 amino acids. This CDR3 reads CASSSGTGTSGRETQYF.

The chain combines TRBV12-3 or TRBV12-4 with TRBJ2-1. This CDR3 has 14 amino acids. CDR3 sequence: CASSYSGRMHEQFF.

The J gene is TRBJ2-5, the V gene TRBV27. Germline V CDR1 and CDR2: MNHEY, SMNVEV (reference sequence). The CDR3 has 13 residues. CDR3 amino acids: CASSPQLQETQYF.

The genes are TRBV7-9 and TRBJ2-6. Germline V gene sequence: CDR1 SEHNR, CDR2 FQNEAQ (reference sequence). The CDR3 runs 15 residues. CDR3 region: CASSFRGVGANVLTF.

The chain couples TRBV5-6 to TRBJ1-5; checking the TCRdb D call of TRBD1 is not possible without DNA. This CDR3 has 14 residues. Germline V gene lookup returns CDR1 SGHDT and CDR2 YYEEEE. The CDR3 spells CASRKGVSNQPQHF.

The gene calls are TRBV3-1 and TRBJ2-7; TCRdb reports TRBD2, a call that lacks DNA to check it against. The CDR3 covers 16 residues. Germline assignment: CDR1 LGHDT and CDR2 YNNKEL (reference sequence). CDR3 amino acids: CASSQDRLAGSYEQYF.

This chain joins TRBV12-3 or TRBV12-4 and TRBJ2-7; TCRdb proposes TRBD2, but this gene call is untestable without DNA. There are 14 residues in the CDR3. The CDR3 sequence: CASRSWEFSDEQYF.

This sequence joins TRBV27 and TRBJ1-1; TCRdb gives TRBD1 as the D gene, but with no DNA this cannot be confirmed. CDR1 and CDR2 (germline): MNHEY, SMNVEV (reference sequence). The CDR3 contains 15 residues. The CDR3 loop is CASRHDRVMNTEAFF.

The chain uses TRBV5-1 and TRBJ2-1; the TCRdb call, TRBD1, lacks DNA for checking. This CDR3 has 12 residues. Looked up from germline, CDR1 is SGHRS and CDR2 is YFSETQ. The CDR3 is CASSLIGAEQFF.

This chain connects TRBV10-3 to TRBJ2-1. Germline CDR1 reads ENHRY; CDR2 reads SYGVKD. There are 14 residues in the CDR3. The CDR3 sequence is CAISSPRSYNEQFF.

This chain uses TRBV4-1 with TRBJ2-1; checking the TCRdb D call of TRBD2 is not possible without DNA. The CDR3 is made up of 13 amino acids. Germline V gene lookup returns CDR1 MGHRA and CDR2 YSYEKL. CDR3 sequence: CASSLSLAGGQFF.

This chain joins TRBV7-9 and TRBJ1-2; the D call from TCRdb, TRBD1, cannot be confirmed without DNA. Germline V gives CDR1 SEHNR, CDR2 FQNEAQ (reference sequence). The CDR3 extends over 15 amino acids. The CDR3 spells CASSLSGATNYGYTF.

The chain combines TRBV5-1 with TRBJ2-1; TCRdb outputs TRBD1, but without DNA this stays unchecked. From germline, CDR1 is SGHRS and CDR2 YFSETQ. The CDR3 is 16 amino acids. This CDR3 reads CASSLGGIGSYNEQFF.

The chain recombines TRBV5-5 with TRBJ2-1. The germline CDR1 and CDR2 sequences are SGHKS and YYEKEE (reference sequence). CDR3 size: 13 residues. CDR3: CASSLVVWNEQFF.